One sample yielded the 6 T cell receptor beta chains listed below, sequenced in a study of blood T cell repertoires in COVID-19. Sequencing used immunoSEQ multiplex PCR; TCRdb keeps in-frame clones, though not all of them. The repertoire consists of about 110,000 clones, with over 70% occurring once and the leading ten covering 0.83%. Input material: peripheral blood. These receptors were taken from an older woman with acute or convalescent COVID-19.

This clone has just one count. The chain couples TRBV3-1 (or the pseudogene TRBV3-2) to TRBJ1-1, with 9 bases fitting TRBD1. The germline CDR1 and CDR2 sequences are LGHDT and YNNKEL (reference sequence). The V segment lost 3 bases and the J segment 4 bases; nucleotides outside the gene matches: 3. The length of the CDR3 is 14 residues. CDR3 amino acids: CASSHQDRGTEAFF. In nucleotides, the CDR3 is TGTGCCAGCAGCCATCAGGACAGGGGCACTGAAGCTTTCTTT.

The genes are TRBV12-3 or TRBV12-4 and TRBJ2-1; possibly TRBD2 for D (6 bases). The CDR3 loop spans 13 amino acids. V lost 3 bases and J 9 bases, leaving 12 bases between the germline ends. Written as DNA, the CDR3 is TGTGCCAGCAGTTTGACCCGGAGGGTTGAGCAGTTCTTC. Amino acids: CASSLTRRVEQFF.

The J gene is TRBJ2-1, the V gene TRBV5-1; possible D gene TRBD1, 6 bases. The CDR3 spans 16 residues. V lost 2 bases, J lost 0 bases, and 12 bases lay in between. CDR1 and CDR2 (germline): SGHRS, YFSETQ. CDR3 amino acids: CASSFQGTSSYNEQFF. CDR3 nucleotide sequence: TGCGCCAGCAGCTTTCAGGGGACCAGCTCCTACAATGAGCAGTTCTTC.

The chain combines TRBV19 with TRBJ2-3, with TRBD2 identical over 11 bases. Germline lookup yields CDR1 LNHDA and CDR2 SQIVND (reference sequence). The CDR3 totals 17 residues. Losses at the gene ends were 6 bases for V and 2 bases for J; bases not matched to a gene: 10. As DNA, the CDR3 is TGTGCCAGTAGCGCTAGCGGGGGGTCCCTGGTCACAGATACGCAGTATTTT. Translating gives CASSASGGSLVTDTQYF.

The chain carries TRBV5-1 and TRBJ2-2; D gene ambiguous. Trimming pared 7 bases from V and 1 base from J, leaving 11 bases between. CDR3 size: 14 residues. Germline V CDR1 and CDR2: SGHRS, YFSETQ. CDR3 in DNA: TGCGCCAGCGTCGATACGGGGAACACCGGGGAGCTGTTTTTT. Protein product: CASVDTGNTGELFF.

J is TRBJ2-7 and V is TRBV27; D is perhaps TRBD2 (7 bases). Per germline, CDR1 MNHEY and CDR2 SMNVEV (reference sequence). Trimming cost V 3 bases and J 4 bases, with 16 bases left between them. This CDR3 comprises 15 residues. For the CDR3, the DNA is TGTGCCAGCAGTTTTTCGGGGGGCATCTTTTACGAGCAGTACTTC. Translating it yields CASSFSGGIFYEQYF.